The next 29 T cell receptor beta chains were all read from a single sample in a study of blood T cell repertoires in COVID-19. Only in-frame clones appear in the TCRdb table, and some are missing; sequencing was by immunoSEQ multiplex PCR. The top ten clones hold approximately 7% of a sample with approximately 170,000 clones, roughly 84% of them seen once. Sequencing was done on a sample of peripheral blood. The receptors come from a man at least 80 years old with COVID-19, enrolled during active disease.

V gene TRBV10-3 combines with J gene TRBJ1-5, with 9 positions matching TRBD1. This CDR3 is built from 14 residues. Germline V lookup: CDR1 ENHRY, CDR2 SYGVKD. Trimming removed 5 bases from V and 2 bases from J; junction bases left unmatched: 1. CDR3 loop: CAISRDRGNQPQHF. The CDR3 coding sequence is TGTGCCATCAGTCGGGACAGGGGCAATCAGCCCCAGCATTTT.

The CDR3 loop is CASSYAIQGGGYTF. The CDR3 nucleotides are TGTGCCAGCAGTTACGCGATCCAGGGGGGAGGCTACACCTTC. J is TRBJ1-2 and V is TRBV6-6, with 7 bases identical to TRBD1. The CDR3 spans 14 residues. Germline V gives CDR1 MNHNY, CDR2 SVGAGI (reference sequence). J lost 8 bases, V lost 2 bases, and 8 bases had no gene match.

The chain has TRBV6-5 and TRBJ2-7, with a possible D match to TRBD1 (7 bases). The CDR3 extends over 14 amino acids. CDR1 and CDR2 (germline): MNHEY, SVGAGI. V lost 10 bases, J lost 2 bases, and 18 bases lay in between. CDR3 coding DNA: TGTGCCATTCGGACAGGAGGGAAACCCTACGAGCAGTACTTC. It codes for CAIRTGGKPYEQYF.

This rearrangement joins TRBV19 to TRBJ1-6; D not certain. This CDR3 comprises 14 residues. Germline loops: CDR1 LNHDA, CDR2 SQIVND (reference sequence). V lost 2 bases to trimming and J lost 6 bases, with 8 bases between them. CDR3 region: CASSITQSNSPLHF. In DNA form, the CDR3 reads TGTGCCAGTAGTATAACACAGTCTAATTCACCCCTCCACTTT.

The table lists this clone with a few counts. This same CDR3 is encoded by further DNA sequences in the sample. The CDR3 DNA is TGCGCCAGCAGCTGGGACAACTCCTACGAGCAGTACTTC. This translates into CASSWDNSYEQYF. The rearrangement joins TRBV5-1 to TRBJ2-7, with a weak D call TRBD1 (6 bases). The germline V gene encodes CDR1 SGHRS and CDR2 YFSETQ. With 3 bases removed from V and 0 bases from J, the gap between germline ends came to 7 bases. The CDR3 totals 13 residues.

V gene TRBV28 combines with J gene TRBJ1-2; 8 bases agree with TRBD1. The germline V gene encodes CDR1 MDHEN and CDR2 SYDVKM. V dropped 6 bases and J dropped 7; count of bases not matched to a gene: 7. The CDR3 consists of 13 residues. Written as DNA, the CDR3 is TGTGCCAGCAGAGCCGGACAGGGCGCTGGCTACACCTTC. Protein sequence: CASRAGQGAGYTF.

The genes are TRBV7-2 and TRBJ1-3, with a tentative D call TRBD1 (6 bases). The CDR3 runs to 17 residues. Germline V gene lookup returns CDR1 SGHTA and CDR2 FQGNSA. V was shortened by 5 bases and J by 2 bases, with 19 bases between the two germline ends. The CDR3 spells CASSMTITGHTGNTIYF. Written as DNA, the CDR3 is TGTGCCAGCAGCATGACTATAACAGGGCATACTGGAAACACCATATATTTT. Full variable domain (outside the CDR3, taken from reference TRBV7-2 and TRBJ1-3): GAGVSQSPSNKVTEKGKDVELRCDPISGHTALYWYRQSLGQGLEFLIYFQGNSAPDKSGLPSDRFSAERTGGSVSTLTIQRTQQEDSAVYLCASSMTITGHTGNTIYFGEGSWLTVV.

This clone was detected only a few times. The chain employs TRBV7-9 and TRBJ1-3, with D tentatively TRBD1 (5 bases). Germline V CDR1 and CDR2: SEHNR, FQNEAQ (reference sequence). V was pared by 6 bases and J by 0 bases, with 12 bases between. The CDR3 totals 15 residues. The CDR3 loop is CASRGPESSGNTIYF. The CDR3 DNA sequence: TGTGCCAGCAGGGGGCCTGAGAGCTCTGGAAACACCATATATTTT.

This clone occurred a few times. The V and J genes are TRBV7-9 and TRBJ1-5; D is uncertain. The CDR3 length is 12 residues. Germline-derived CDR1 and CDR2 are SEHNR and FQNEAQ (reference sequence). Trimming removed 1 base at V and 8 bases at J, with 6 bases between. CDR3 DNA: TGTGCCAGCAGCTTAGGTCTAGAGCCCCAGCATTTT. Residues: CASSLGLEPQHF.

The chain combines TRBV28 with TRBJ2-7, with D perhaps matching TRBD2 (5 bases). The germline CDR1 and CDR2 sequences are MDHEN and SYDVKM. There are 15 residues in the CDR3. V lost 4 bases and J lost 0, with 13 bases in between. The CDR3 region is CASSSPGITSYEQYF. Here the CDR3 DNA reads TGTGCCAGCAGTTCCCCCGGGATAACCTCCTACGAGCAGTACTTC.

The rearrangement joins TRBV13 to TRBJ2-2; 9 nucleotides align to TRBD1. Germline loops: CDR1 PRHDT, CDR2 FYEKMQ (reference sequence). This CDR3 has 17 amino acids. V lost 5 bases to trimming and J lost 1 base; unmatched junction nucleotides: 8. The CDR3 is CASSPRNRGLNTGELFF. The CDR3 DNA reads TGTGCCAGCAGCCCGCGGAACAGGGGGCTGAACACCGGGGAGCTGTTTTTT.

This clone was seen once. The rearrangement joins TRBV7-2 to TRBJ1-2, with D perhaps TRBD1 (5 bases). This CDR3 has 13 residues. V lost 5 bases and J lost 4, with 11 bases in between. CDR1 and CDR2 (germline): SGHTA, FQGNSA. This CDR3 is CASSRDRSYGYTF. The CDR3, as DNA: TGTGCCAGCAGCCGAGACAGAAGCTATGGCTACACCTTC.

V and J are TRBV2 and TRBJ2-7, with D possibly being TRBD1 (5 bases). V lost 5 bases, J lost 4 bases, and 12 bases lay in between. Germline V CDR1 and CDR2: SNHLY, FYNNEI. The CDR3 has 13 residues. In DNA form, the CDR3 reads TGTGCCAGCAGTAAGGGGTCTTTGTACGAGCAGTACTTC. It translates to CASSKGSLYEQYF.

This clone was seen only a few times. This rearrangement joins TRBV7-2 to TRBJ1-5; maybe TRBD1 (5 bases). CDR1 is SGHTA and CDR2 is FQGNSA in the germline V gene. This CDR3 comprises 14 residues. V lost 1 base, J lost 9 bases, and 13 bases lay in between. The CDR3: CASSLVGDPTPQHF. For the CDR3, the DNA is TGTGCCAGCAGCTTAGTAGGGGATCCTACGCCCCAGCATTTT. Full variable domain (outside the CDR3, taken from reference TRBV7-2 and TRBJ1-5): GAGVSQSPSNKVTEKGKDVELRCDPISGHTALYWYRQSLGQGLEFLIYFQGNSAPDKSGLPSDRFSAERTGGSVSTLTIQRTQQEDSAVYLCASSLVGDPTPQHFGDGTRLSIL.

This chain links TRBV5-1 with TRBJ1-2, with TRBD1 identical over 7 bases. Per germline, CDR1 SGHRS and CDR2 YFSETQ. The V and J ends lost 3 bases and 7 bases, in that order; junction bases with no gene match: 9. CDR3 length equals 14 residues. CDR3 region: CASSSDRWDRGYTF. Written as DNA, the CDR3 is TGCGCCAGCAGCTCGGACAGGTGGGATCGTGGCTACACCTTC. Drawing the rest from reference TRBV5-1 and TRBJ1-2, the complete variable domain is KAGVTQTPRYLIKTRGQQVTLSCSPISGHRSVSWYQQTPGQGLQFLFEYFSETQRNKGNFPGRFSGRQFSNSRSEMNVSTLELGDSALYLCASSSDRWDRGYTFGSGTRLTVV.

The chain joins TRBV6-2 or TRBV6-3 to TRBJ2-1; TRBD2 matches at 9 bases. V shed 2 bases, J shed 4 bases, and the junction held 6 bases outside the gene matches. This CDR3 region has 16 residues. From germline, CDR1 is MNHEY and CDR2 SVGEGT. CDR3 amino acids: CASSYGLAGSYNEQFF. In nucleotides, the CDR3 is TGTGCCAGCAGTTACGGGCTAGCGGGGAGTTACAATGAGCAGTTCTTC.

The V gene is TRBV2, the J gene TRBJ1-6; 10 nucleotides match TRBD1. This CDR3 region has 16 residues. The germline gives CDR1 SNHLY, CDR2 FYNNEI. J gave up 13 bases and V 0 bases, and 9 bases lay outside the gene matches. The CDR3 nucleotides read TGTGCCAGCAGTGAAGCGCTTATGACAGGGGGCACGCCCCTCCACTTT. Encoded protein: CASSEALMTGGTPLHF.

The genes are TRBV6-5 and TRBJ1-1; D uncertain. The germline gives CDR1 MNHEY, CDR2 SVGAGI. The CDR3 spans 15 residues. Trimming removed 0 bases at V and 4 bases at J, with 12 bases between. For the CDR3, the DNA is TGTGCCAGCAGTTACTCCGGAGGAGAGGGCACTGAAGCTTTCTTT. It encodes CASSYSGGEGTEAFF.

This clone has just one count. J is TRBJ2-6 and V is TRBV14; weak D call: TRBD2 (5 bases). V was pared by 2 bases and J by 2 bases, with 10 bases between. CDR1 and CDR2 from the germline V gene are SGHDN and FVKESK. This CDR3 spans 16 amino acids. CDR3 DNA: TGTGCCAGCAGCCAACCCTTCGGGGCTGGGGCCAACGTCCTGACTTTC. Residues: CASSQPFGAGANVLTF.

J is TRBJ1-4 and V is TRBV18; a possible D gene is TRBD1 (6 bases). Germline CDR1 and CDR2: KGHSH and LQKENI. The CDR3 is 13 amino acids. V lost 4 bases and J 5 bases, leaving 8 bases between the germline ends. CDR3 region: CASSRDRNEKLFF. CDR3 in DNA: TGTGCCAGCTCACGCGACAGGAATGAAAAACTGTTTTTT.

CDR3 sequence: CASNNRAVSYEQYF. In DNA form, the CDR3 reads TGTGCCAGCAACAACAGGGCCGTCTCCTACGAGCAGTACTTC. V is TRBV6-6 and J is TRBJ2-7; TRBD1 might be the D (6 bases). V lost 7 bases, J lost 0 bases, and 13 bases lay in between. This CDR3 spans 14 amino acids. Germline CDR1 MNHNY, CDR2 SVGAGI (reference sequence).

The sample holds a few counts of this clone. The CDR3 sequence is CASSPGTRGGTEAFF. For the CDR3, the DNA is TGTGCCAGTAGTCCAGGGACTCGGGGGGGAACTGAAGCTTTCTTT. The chain links TRBV19 to TRBJ1-1; possible D gene TRBD1, 5 bases. Between the trimmed V and J ends, which lost 5 bases and 5 bases, there was a span of 18 bases. This CDR3 has 15 residues. Germline CDR1 reads LNHDA; CDR2 reads SQIVND (reference sequence).

This clone was observed a single time. The gene calls are TRBV5-8 and TRBJ1-6, with TRBD1 matching over 11 bases. Trimming at V came to 3 bases and at J to 11 bases, leaving 7 bases not matched to a gene. The CDR3 loop spans 15 amino acids. Germline V gene sequence: CDR1 SGHTS, CDR2 YDEGEE. The CDR3 DNA is TGTGCCAGCAGCTCCGGGGCGGGACAGGGGGCACCCCTCCACTTT. It yields the protein CASSSGAGQGAPLHF.

The chain has TRBV19 and TRBJ1-1; 7 bases agree with TRBD1. The CDR3 is 14 residues long. CDR1 is LNHDA and CDR2 is SQIVND in the germline V gene (reference sequence). Unmatched junction bases numbered 12, after V lost 9 bases and J lost 5 bases. In DNA form, the CDR3 reads TGTGCCAGCAAGGACAGGCCGGGGTGGACTGAAGCTTTCTTT. This sequence encodes CASKDRPGWTEAFF.

Concerning this clone itself: Other DNA sequences within the sample encode an identical CDR3. The chain employs TRBV18 and TRBJ1-2; D possibly corresponds to TRBD1 (5 bases). CDR3 length: 13 residues. Germline V CDR1 and CDR2: KGHSH, LQKENI. Trimming took off 2 bases at V and 2 bases at J, with 6 bases between the two ends. The CDR3 is CASSPDSNYGYTF. CDR3 DNA sequence: TGTGCCAGCTCACCAGACAGCAACTATGGCTACACCTTC.

The V and J genes are TRBV18 and TRBJ1-1; D is possibly TRBD1 (5 bases). The length of the CDR3 is 15 residues. Germline CDR1 and CDR2: KGHSH and LQKENI. V was pared by 2 bases and J by 0 bases, with 10 bases between. The CDR3 is CASSPWGGMNTEAFF. The CDR3 DNA is TGTGCCAGCTCACCATGGGGCGGAATGAACACTGAAGCTTTCTTT.

This clone is judged medium-sized. The chain has TRBV7-6 and TRBJ2-1; D is possibly TRBD1 (6 bases). Trimming left V 4 bases short and J 10 bases short, with 8 bases between. This CDR3 has 11 amino acids. CDR1 and CDR2 from the germline V gene are SGHVS and FNYEAQ. The CDR3 protein is CASSSGTEQFF. As DNA, the CDR3 is TGTGCCAGCAGCTCGGGGACAGAGCAGTTCTTC.

This clone was seen a handful of times. The sample holds other DNA sequences that translate to the same CDR3. V and J are TRBV18 and TRBJ1-5; no firm D call. V was clipped by 2 bases and J by 5 bases, with 7 bases between them. Germline loops: CDR1 KGHSH, CDR2 LQKENI. There are 13 residues in the CDR3. CDR3 coding DNA: TGTGCCAGCTCACCAGGGAGCGATCAGCCCCAGCATTTT. The encoded protein is CASSPGSDQPQHF.

This sequence joins TRBV7-9 and TRBJ2-7; no clear D. The V gene lost 8 bases and the J gene lost 0 bases, with 8 bases spanning the gap. Looked up from germline, CDR1 is SEHNR and CDR2 is FQNEAQ (reference sequence). CDR3 length: 12 amino acids. CDR3: CASGESSYEQYF. CDR3 DNA sequence: TGTGCCAGCGGTGAGAGCTCCTACGAGCAGTACTTC.